The entry that follows covers one T cell receptor beta chain sequence. Clones were read by immunoSEQ multiplex PCR, and TCRdb kept only the in-frame ones, dropping some. The sample includes some 110,000 clones, 87% of them seen just once. Per the germline V gene, CDR1 is SNHLY and CDR2 is FYNNEI. The CDR3 extends over 14 amino acids. V lost 4 bases to trimming and J lost 3 bases, with 11 bases between them. This sample was included in a study of blood T cell repertoires in COVID-19. The receptor's source is a man aged 50-60 years with acute or convalescent COVID-19. The sample was peripheral blood. The V gene is TRBV2, the J gene TRBJ2-3; D is perhaps TRBD1 (6 bases). CDR3 nucleotides: TGTGCCAGCAGTGGAGACAGGCATACAGATACGCAGTATTTT. It is translated as CASSGDRHTDTQYF. The whole variable domain, remainder taken from reference TRBV2 and TRBJ2-3, is EPEVTQTPSHQVTQMGQEVILRCVPISNHLYFYWYRQILGQKVEFLVSFYNNEISEKSEIFDDQFSVERPDGSNFTLKIRSTKLEDSAMYFCASSGDRHTDTQYFGPGTRLTVL.